One sample yielded the 23 T cell receptor beta chains listed below, sequenced in a study of blood T cells in healthy people across ages. A J-beta primer mix and a sample-barcoded 5' primer were used in a second PCR of roughly 6 to 11 cycles. TCRdb reprocessed the 5' RACE reads via MiXCR and lists one record per CDR3 protein. Here the sample spans fewer than 1.5 million distinct CDR3 sequences, roughly 40% being singletons. The sample taken for sequencing was blood. These receptor sequences come from a woman aged 18-30 years in good health.

In this sample, this clonotype turned up a few times. V is TRBV6-2 or TRBV6-3 and J is TRBJ2-7, with a possible D match to TRBD2 (5 bases). Trimming left V 0 bases short and J 2 bases short, with 11 bases between. From germline, CDR1 is MNHEY and CDR2 SVGEGT. This CDR3 comprises 15 residues. CDR3 region: CASSYSLGVTYEQYF. The CDR3 nucleotides read TGTGCCAGCAGTTACTCGTTGGGAGTAACCTACGAGCAGTACTTC.

A few counts support this clonotype. The chain employs TRBV5-1 and TRBJ2-7, with TRBD1 identical over 7 bases. Germline V gene sequence: CDR1 SGHRS, CDR2 YFSETQ. V shed 4 bases and J 6 bases; nucleotides not matched to a gene: 10. The CDR3 covers 14 residues. This CDR3 reads CASSPSQGVGEQYF. CDR3 nucleotide sequence: TGCGCCAGCAGCCCATCGCAGGGGGTAGGCGAGCAGTACTTC.

This clonotype was picked up a small number of times. V is TRBV4-2 and J is TRBJ2-1; TRBD2 aligns across 9 bases. The CDR3 length is 17 residues. CDR1 and CDR2 from the germline V gene are LGHNA and YNFKEQ. V gave up 0 bases and J gave up 7 bases; unmatched junction bases: 10. CDR3 nucleotide sequence: TGTGCCAGCAGCCAAGATTCGGGCGGGGGGGCCGTAAATGAGCAGTTCTTC. Translation: CASSQDSGGGAVNEQFF.

A few counts support this clonotype. CDR3: CASSATTEFGGGNYEQYF. DNA of the CDR3: TGTGCCAGCAGCGCGACAACAGAGTTTGGGGGTGGGAACTACGAGCAGTACTTC. The chain recombines TRBV9 with TRBJ2-7; the D gene could be TRBD1 or TRBD2 (5 bases each). Germline CDR1 is SGDLS and CDR2 is YYNGEE. This CDR3 contains 18 residues. Between the trimmed V and J ends, which lost 3 bases and 3 bases, there was a span of 25 bases.

As to this clonotype: An end of the junction does not agree with germline; a read error may underlie this. The rearrangement uses TRBV7-8 and TRBJ2-2; 9 bases align to TRBD2. From germline, CDR1 is SGHVS and CDR2 FQNEAQ. CDR3 length: 16 amino acids. The CDR3 DNA reads as TGTGCCGGCAGCTTAGGGACTAGCCGGAGCACCGGGGAGCTGTTTTTT. It yields the protein CAGSLGTSRSTGELFF.

The table lists this clonotype with a few counts. The J gene is TRBJ2-6, the V gene TRBV7-9, with D uncertain. The V gene lost 2 bases and the J gene lost 4 bases, with 3 bases spanning the gap. This CDR3 has 13 residues. Germline-derived CDR1 and CDR2 are SEHNR and FQNEAQ (reference sequence). CDR3 coding DNA: TGTGCCAGCAGCTTATACGGGGCCAACGTCCTGACTTTC. This gives the protein CASSLYGANVLTF.

The chain has TRBV3-1 and TRBJ2-5; tentatively, D is TRBD1 or TRBD2 (6 bases each). The J call may be faulty, since TRBJ2-4 better matches the DNA end. The CDR3 runs 15 residues. Germline V gene sequence: CDR1 LGHDT, CDR2 YNNKEL (reference sequence). Here the CDR3 DNA reads TGTGCCAGCAGCCAAGATGAAGGGGGAGGAAACATTCAGTACTTC. Translation: CASSQDEGGGNIQYF.

Regarding this clonotype: Compared with germline, one end of the junction differs, possibly owing to a read error. This chain links TRBV20-1 with TRBJ1-1; 9 nucleotides agree with TRBD1. The CDR3 sequence is 15 residues long. Germline loops: CDR1 DFQATT, CDR2 SNEGSKA (reference sequence). The CDR3 protein is CNASPGTGRSTEAFF. The CDR3 region has the DNA TGCAATGCTAGTCCCGGGACAGGGAGGAGCACTGAAGCTTTCTTT.

This clonotype was recorded a few times. The chain employs TRBV7-6 and TRBJ2-7; D remains ambiguous. This CDR3 has 16 amino acids. Germline values: CDR1 SGHVS, CDR2 FNYEAQ. Trimming removed 5 bases from V and 0 bases from J, with 17 bases in between. The CDR3 DNA reads as TGTGCCAGCAGCGCAGAAGTGCACAGCTCCTCCTACGAGCAGTACTTC. This translates into CASSAEVHSSSYEQYF.

The CDR3 protein is CATSPGQAYNEQFF. The CDR3 coding sequence is TGTGCCACTTCTCCTGGACAAGCCTACAATGAGCAGTTCTTC. The chain is built from TRBV12-3 or TRBV12-4 and TRBJ2-1; D perhaps matches TRBD1 (5 bases). The ends were cut back, 10 bases at V and 2 bases at J, with 15 bases in the middle. The CDR3 has 14 residues.

A few counts support this clonotype. V gene TRBV7-8 combines with J gene TRBJ1-2; perhaps TRBD1 as D (5 bases). The CDR3 spans 13 residues. The germline V gene encodes CDR1 SGHVS and CDR2 FQNEAQ. The V end lost 5 bases, the J end lost 5 bases, and 12 bases lay between the germline ends. This CDR3 reads CASSPEGWYGYTF. In DNA, the CDR3 is TGTGCCAGCAGCCCAGAGGGGTGGTATGGCTACACCTTC.

A remark on this clonotype: Lacking the conserved final phenylalanine or tryptophan, this CDR3 likely reflects a read error. The genes are TRBV20-1 and TRBJ2-1; D is perhaps TRBD2 (7 bases). Trimming cost V 5 bases and J 5 bases, with 13 bases left between them. The CDR3 runs 13 residues. The germline gives CDR1 DFQATT, CDR2 SNEGSKA (reference sequence). The CDR3 sequence: CSAGGAPNNEQFL. In DNA form, the CDR3 reads TGCAGTGCTGGGGGGGCCCCCAACAATGAGCAGTTCTTA.

The rearrangement links TRBV12-3 or TRBV12-4 to TRBJ2-3; 7 bases are shared with TRBD1. The J segment lost 1 base and the V segment lost 6 bases, leaving 16 bases of the junction unmatched. CDR3 length equals 18 residues. This CDR3 reads CASRSGRGSRVGTDTQYF. In nucleotides, the CDR3 is TGTGCCAGCAGGTCCGGCAGGGGGTCAAGAGTAGGCACAGATACGCAGTATTTT.

The V and J genes are TRBV12-5 and TRBJ1-2, with TRBD1 as a possible D gene (6 bases). CDR3 size: 13 residues. CDR1 is LGHNT and CDR2 is FRNRAP in the germline V gene. Between the trimmed V and J ends, which lost 7 bases and 2 bases, there was a span of 11 bases. The DNA of the CDR3 is TGTGCTAGTGCCCTGGACAGCAACTATGGCTACACCTTC. This codes for CASALDSNYGYTF.

The chain uses TRBV9 and TRBJ2-1; 12 bases map to TRBD2. From germline, CDR1 is SGDLS and CDR2 YYNGEE. CDR3 length equals 17 residues. J lost 5 bases, V lost 3 bases, and 9 bases had no gene match. The CDR3 coding sequence is TGTGCCAGCAGCGCTGAACCTGGACTAGCGGGAAACAATGAGCAGTTCTTC. Translation: CASSAEPGLAGNNEQFF.

V is TRBV9 and J is TRBJ1-6; no firm D call. Germline CDR1 is SGDLS and CDR2 is YYNGEE. V lost 5 bases and J lost 8, with 14 bases in between. This CDR3 comprises 14 residues. The CDR3 nucleotides are TGTGCCAGCAGTCAGACCCAAGGAGATTCACCCCTCCACTTT. Translation gives CASSQTQGDSPLHF.

This clonotype was seen more than once but under ten times. CDR3 bases: TGTGCCAGCAGCTCCCAACGGGATAGAGAGACCCAGTACTTC. This gives the protein CASSSQRDRETQYF. The rearrangement joins TRBV7-9 to TRBJ2-5; perhaps TRBD2 as D (5 bases). Per the germline V gene, CDR1 is SEHNR and CDR2 is FQNEAQ (reference sequence). The CDR3 loop spans 14 amino acids. The V end was cut by 4 bases, the J end by 4 bases, with 13 bases between.

V gene TRBV11-3 combines with J gene TRBJ2-7; maybe TRBD2 (6 bases). Germline loops: CDR1 SGHNT, CDR2 YENEEA. Trimming took off 5 bases at V and 0 bases at J, with 14 bases between the two ends. The CDR3 totals 15 residues. The CDR3 region has the DNA TGTGCCAGCAGCCGGGGGATCAACAACTCCTACGAGCAGTACTTC. Amino acid sequence: CASSRGINNSYEQYF.

This rearrangement joins TRBV20-1 to TRBJ2-7, with unresolved D. CDR1 DFQATT and CDR2 SNEGSKA come from the germline V gene (reference sequence). Trimming shortened V by 2 bases and J by 2 bases, and 13 bases separated the two germline ends. The CDR3 is made up of 14 amino acids. The CDR3 region has the DNA TGCAGTGCTAGACCGGACCTTACCCCCTACGAGCAGTACTTC. The encoded protein is CSARPDLTPYEQYF.

There are a few counts of this clonotype. CDR3 nucleotide sequence: TGTGCCATCTCGGGGGCTGGGGCCAACGTCCTGACTTTC. Its protein product is CAISGAGANVLTF. The chain recombines TRBV12-3 or TRBV12-4 with TRBJ2-6; possibly TRBD2 for D (6 bases). V was pared by 10 bases and J by 2 bases, with 9 bases between. The CDR3 extends over 13 amino acids.

The sample holds one count of this clonotype. The chain carries TRBV7-3 and TRBJ1-1; tentative D call: TRBD1 (6 bases). Deletions cut 5 bases from V and 3 bases from J, with 16 bases between. CDR1 and CDR2 (germline): SGHTA, FQGTGA. This CDR3 contains 15 residues. The CDR3 reads CASSARRGPDTEAFF. CDR3 nucleotides: TGTGCCAGCAGCGCTCGACGGGGGCCGGACACTGAAGCTTTCTTT.

This chain connects TRBV6-6 to TRBJ1-1, with unresolved D. There are 15 residues in the CDR3. CDR1 and CDR2 (germline): MNHNY, SVGAGI (reference sequence). Trimming took 0 bases from V and 3 from J, leaving 11 bases between them. CDR3 protein: CASSYSREMDTEAFF. Written as DNA, the CDR3 is TGTGCCAGCAGTTACTCGAGGGAGATGGACACTGAAGCTTTCTTT.

Here the CDR3 reads CSARGSWASGRAYNEQFF. As DNA, the CDR3 is TGCAGTGCTAGAGGTAGCTGGGCTAGCGGGAGGGCCTACAATGAGCAGTTCTTC. This chain joins TRBV20-1 and TRBJ2-1; the match to TRBD2 covers 12 bases. CDR1 is DFQATT and CDR2 is SNEGSKA in the germline V gene (reference sequence). This CDR3 has 18 residues. V trimming: 1 base; J trimming: 2 bases; junction bases outside the gene matches: 9.